This entry is about one TCR beta chain. The data belong to a study of OX40 agonist ivuxolimab in advanced cancers. About the study: Eligibility rules accepted prior anti-PD-1, anti-PD-L1 or anti-CTLA-4 therapy, and over 30% had some.

Some clones are missing from TCRdb's copy, which holds only in-frame ones; the method was immunoSEQ multiplex PCR. The sample consists of about 60,000 clones, roughly 91% of them appearing once. Sequences were derived from CD4+ or CD8+ T cells sorted from blood, sampled in a trial of the OX40 agonist ivuxolimab. This clonotype was sampled from an adult with an advanced solid tumor such as melanoma, head and neck, liver or kidney cancer.

CDR3 region: CAWAGTMNTEAFF. CDR3 in DNA: TGTGCCTGGGCAGGGACGATGAACACTGAAGCTTTCTTT. V and J are TRBV30 and TRBJ1-1, with D perhaps matching TRBD1 (5 bases). CDR3 length: 13 amino acids. Trimming removed 5 bases at V and 0 bases at J, with 10 bases between. The germline gives CDR1 GTSNPN, CDR2 SVGIG (reference sequence).